This TCR beta chain was obtained from a study of T cell responses to AZD1222 COVID-19 vaccine. General observations from the study: The donor cohort was predominantly white British with a female majority, and clonal diversity may have been underestimated.

Germline V gene sequence: CDR1 SGHTA, CDR2 FQGTGA. The V gene end was trimmed by 3 bases and the J gene end by 3 bases; junction bases not matched to a gene: 4. This CDR3 is 14 amino acids long. Here immunoSEQ multiplex PCR was the method, and the copy in TCRdb shows in-frame clones only, minus some. The sample consists of 180,000 or so clones, 88% of them appearing once. Concerning this clone itself: The antigen remains undetermined.

The sample was peripheral blood, taken 28 days after the second AZD1222 dose. This clonotype originated in an adult who received the AZD1222 COVID-19 vaccine. This sequence joins TRBV7-3 and TRBJ2-5; 7 bases map to TRBD1. This CDR3 is CASSLRQGEETQYF. In nucleotides, the CDR3 is TGTGCCAGCAGCTTGAGACAGGGTGAAGAGACCCAGTACTTC.